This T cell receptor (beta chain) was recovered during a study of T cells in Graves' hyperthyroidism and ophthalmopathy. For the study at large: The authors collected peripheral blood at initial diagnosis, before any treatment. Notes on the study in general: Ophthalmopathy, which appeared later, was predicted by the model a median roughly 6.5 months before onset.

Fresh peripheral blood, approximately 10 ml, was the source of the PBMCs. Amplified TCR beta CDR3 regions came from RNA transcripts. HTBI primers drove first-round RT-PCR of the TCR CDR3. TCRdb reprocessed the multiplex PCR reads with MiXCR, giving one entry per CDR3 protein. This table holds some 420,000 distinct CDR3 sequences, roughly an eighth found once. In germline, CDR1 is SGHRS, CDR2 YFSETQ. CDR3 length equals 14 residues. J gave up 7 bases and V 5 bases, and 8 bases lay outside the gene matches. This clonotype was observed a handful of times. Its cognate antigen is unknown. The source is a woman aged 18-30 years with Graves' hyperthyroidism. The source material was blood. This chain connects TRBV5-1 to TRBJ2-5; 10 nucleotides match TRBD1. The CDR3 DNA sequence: TGCGCCAGCAGTCCGGGACAGGGGTCGACGACCCAGTACTTC. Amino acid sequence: CASSPGQGSTTQYF.